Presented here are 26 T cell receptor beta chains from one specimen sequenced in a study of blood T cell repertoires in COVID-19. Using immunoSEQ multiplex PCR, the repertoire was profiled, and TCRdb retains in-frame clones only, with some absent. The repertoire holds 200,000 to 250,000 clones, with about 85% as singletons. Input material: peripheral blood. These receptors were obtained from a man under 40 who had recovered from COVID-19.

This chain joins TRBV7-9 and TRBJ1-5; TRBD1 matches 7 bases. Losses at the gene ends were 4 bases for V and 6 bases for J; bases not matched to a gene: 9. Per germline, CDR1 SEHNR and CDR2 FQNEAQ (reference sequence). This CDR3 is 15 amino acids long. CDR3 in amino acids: CASSSLQGKGQPQHF. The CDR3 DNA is TGTGCCAGCAGCTCCCTACAGGGGAAGGGTCAGCCCCAGCATTTT.

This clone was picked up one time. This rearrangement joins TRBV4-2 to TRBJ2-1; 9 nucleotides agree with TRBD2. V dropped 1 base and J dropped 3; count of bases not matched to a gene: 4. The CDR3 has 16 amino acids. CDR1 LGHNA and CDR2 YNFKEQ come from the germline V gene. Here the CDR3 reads CASSQVETSGYNEQFF. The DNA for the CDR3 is TGTGCCAGCAGCCAAGTTGAGACTAGCGGCTACAATGAGCAGTTCTTC.

CDR3: CASSSNRVHPYEQYV. As DNA, the CDR3 is TGTGCCAGCAGTTCCAACAGGGTCCACCCCTACGAGCAGTACGTC. This rearrangement joins TRBV6-5 to TRBJ2-7, with a tentative D call TRBD1 (6 bases). CDR3 length: 15 residues. V was trimmed by 4 bases and J by 2 bases, leaving 15 bases between them. CDR1 and CDR2 from the germline V gene are MNHEY and SVGAGI.

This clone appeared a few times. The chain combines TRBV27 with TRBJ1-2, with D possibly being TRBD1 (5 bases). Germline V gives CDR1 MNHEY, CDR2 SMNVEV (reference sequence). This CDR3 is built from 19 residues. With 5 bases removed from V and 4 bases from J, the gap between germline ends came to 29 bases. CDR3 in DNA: TGTGCCAGCAGTCTAGGGGTGGAGGGAGGGCGAAAGGACGTCTATGGCTACACCTTC. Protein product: CASSLGVEGGRKDVYGYTF.

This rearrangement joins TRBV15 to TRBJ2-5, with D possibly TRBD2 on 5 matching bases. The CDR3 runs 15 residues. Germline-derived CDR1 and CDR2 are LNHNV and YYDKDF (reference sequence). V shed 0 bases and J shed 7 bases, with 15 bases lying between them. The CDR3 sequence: CATSRDLGAIGTQYF. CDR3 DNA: TGTGCCACCAGCAGAGATTTGGGAGCCATCGGGACCCAGTACTTC. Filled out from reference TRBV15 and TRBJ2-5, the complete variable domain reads DAMVIQNPRYQVTQFGKPVTLSCSQTLNHNVMYWYQQKSSQAPKLLFHYYDKDFNNEADTPDNFQSRRPNTSFCFLDIRSPGLGDTAMYLCATSRDLGAIGTQYFGPGTRLLVL.

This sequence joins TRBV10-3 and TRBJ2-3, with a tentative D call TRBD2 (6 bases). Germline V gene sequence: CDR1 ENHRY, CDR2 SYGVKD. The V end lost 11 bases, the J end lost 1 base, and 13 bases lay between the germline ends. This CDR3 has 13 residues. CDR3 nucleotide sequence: TGTGCCTTACAGGAGCGGGGCACAGATACGCAGTATTTT. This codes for CALQERGTDTQYF.

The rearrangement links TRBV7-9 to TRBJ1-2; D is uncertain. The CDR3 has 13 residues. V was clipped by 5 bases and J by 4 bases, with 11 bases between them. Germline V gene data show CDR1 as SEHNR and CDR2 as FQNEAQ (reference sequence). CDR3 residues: CASSENAGYGYTF. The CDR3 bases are TGTGCCAGCAGCGAAAACGCGGGCTATGGCTACACCTTC.

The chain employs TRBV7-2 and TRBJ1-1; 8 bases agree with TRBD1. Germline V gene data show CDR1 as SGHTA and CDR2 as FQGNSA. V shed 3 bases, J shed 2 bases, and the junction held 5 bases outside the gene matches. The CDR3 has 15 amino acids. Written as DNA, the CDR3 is TGTGCCAGCAGCTTTTCCGGACAGGGTAACACTGAAGCTTTCTTT. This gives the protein CASSFSGQGNTEAFF.

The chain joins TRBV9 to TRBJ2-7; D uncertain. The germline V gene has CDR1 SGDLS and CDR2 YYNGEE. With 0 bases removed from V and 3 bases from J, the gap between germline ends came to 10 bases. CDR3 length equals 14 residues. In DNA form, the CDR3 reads TGTGCCAGCAGCGTAGGGGCTGATGACTACGAGCAGTACTTC. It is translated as CASSVGADDYEQYF.

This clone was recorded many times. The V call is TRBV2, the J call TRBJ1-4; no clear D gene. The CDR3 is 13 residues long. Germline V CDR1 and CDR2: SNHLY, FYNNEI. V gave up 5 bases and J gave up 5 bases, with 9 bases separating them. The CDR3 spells CASSYSRNEKLFF. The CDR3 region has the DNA TGTGCCAGCAGTTACAGTCGAAATGAAAAACTGTTTTTT.

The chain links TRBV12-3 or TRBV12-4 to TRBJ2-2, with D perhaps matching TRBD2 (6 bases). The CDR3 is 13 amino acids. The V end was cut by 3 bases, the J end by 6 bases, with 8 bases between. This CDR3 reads CASSFGGAGELFF. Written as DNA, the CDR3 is TGTGCCAGCAGTTTTGGAGGGGCCGGGGAGCTGTTTTTT.

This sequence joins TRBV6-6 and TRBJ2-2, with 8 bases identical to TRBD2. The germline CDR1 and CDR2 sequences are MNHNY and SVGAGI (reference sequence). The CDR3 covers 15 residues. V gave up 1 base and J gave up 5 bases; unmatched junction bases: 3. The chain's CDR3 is CASSYWASGTGELFF. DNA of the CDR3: TGTGCCAGCAGTTACTGGGCTAGCGGGACCGGGGAGCTGTTTTTT.

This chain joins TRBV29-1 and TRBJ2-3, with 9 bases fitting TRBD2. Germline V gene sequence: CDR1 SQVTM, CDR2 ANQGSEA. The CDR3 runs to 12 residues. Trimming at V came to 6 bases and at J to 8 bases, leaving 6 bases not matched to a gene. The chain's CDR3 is CSVGTSSGTQYF. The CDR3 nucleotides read TGCAGCGTAGGGACTAGCTCGGGTACGCAGTATTTT.

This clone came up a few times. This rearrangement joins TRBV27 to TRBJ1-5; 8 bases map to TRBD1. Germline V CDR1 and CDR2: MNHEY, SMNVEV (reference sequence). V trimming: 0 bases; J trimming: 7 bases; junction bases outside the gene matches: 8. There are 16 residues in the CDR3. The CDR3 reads CASSLSNRGVGQPQHF. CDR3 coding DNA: TGTGCCAGCAGTTTATCTAACAGGGGGGTTGGACAGCCCCAGCATTTT.

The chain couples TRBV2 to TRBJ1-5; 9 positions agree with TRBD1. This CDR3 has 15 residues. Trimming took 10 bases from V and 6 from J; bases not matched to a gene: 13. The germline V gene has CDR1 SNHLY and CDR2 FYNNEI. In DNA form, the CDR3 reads TGTGCCACTTCGAAAGACAGGGGGTACGGTCAGCCCCAGCATTTT. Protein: CATSKDRGYGQPQHF.

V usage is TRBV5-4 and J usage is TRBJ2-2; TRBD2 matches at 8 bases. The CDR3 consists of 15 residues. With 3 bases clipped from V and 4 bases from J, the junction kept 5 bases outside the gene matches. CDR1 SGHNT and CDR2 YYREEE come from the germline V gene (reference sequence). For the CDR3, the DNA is TGTGCCAGCAGCTCGTCGGGGGGGCCCACCGGGGAGCTGTTTTTT. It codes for CASSSSGGPTGELFF.

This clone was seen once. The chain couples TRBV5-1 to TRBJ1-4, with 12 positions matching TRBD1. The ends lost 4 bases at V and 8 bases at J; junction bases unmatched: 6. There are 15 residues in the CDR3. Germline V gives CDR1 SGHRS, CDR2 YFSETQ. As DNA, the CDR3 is TGCGCCAGCAGCGCATCGGGACAGGGGGCGGAAAAACTGTTTTTT. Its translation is CASSASGQGAEKLFF.

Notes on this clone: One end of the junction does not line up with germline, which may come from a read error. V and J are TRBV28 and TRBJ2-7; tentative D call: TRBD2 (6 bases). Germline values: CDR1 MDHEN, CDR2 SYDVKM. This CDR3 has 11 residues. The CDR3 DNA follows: TGTGCCAGCAGTCCCGGAGGGTCCTATAGCTTC. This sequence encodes CASSPGGSYSF.

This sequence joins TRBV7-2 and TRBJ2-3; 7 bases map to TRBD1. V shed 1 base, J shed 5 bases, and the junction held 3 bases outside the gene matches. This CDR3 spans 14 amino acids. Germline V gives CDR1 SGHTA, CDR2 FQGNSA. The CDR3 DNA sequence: TGTGCCAGCAGCTTAGAAGGGGGCTTAGATACGCAGTATTTT. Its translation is CASSLEGGLDTQYF.

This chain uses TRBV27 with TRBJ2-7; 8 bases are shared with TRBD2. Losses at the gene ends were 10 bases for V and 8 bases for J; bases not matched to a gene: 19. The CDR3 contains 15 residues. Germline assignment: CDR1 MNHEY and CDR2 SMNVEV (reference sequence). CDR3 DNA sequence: TGTGCCACCAAATCGGCCGGGGGGGCGGTATTCAAGCAGTACTTC. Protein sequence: CATKSAGGAVFKQYF.

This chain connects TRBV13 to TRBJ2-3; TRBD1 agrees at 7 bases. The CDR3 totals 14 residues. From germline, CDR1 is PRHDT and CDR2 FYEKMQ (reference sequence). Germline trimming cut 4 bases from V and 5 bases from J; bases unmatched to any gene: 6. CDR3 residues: CASSSQQGRDTQYF. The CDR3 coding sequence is TGTGCCAGCAGCTCTCAACAGGGGAGAGATACGCAGTATTTT.

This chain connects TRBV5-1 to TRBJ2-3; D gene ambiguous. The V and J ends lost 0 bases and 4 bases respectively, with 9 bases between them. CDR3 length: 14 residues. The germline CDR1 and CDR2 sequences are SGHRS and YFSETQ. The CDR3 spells CASSLVPGPDTQYF. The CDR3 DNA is TGCGCCAGCAGCTTGGTGCCGGGTCCAGATACGCAGTATTTT.

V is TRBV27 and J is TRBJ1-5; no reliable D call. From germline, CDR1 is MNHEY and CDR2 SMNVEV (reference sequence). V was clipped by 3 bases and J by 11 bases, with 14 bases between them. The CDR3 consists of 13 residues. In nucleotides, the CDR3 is TGTGCCAGCAGTTTCGGGCCGGTCGGGGCCCAGCATTTT. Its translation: CASSFGPVGAQHF.

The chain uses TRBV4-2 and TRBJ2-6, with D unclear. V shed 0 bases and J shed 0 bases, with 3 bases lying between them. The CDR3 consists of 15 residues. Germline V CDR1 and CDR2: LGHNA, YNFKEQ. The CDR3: CASSQDSSGANVLTF. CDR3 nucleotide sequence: TGTGCCAGCAGCCAAGACAGCTCTGGGGCCAACGTCCTGACTTTC.

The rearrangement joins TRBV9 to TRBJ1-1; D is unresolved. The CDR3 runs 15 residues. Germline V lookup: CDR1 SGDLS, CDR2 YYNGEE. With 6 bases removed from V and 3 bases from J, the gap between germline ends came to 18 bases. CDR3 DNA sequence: TGTGCCAGCACCCCATGGGCACTAGACGACACTGAAGCTTTCTTT. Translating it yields CASTPWALDDTEAFF.

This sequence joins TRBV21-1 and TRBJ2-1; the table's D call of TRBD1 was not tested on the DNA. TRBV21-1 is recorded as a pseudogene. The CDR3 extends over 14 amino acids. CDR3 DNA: TGTGCCAGCAGCAAAGTTTACAGCCTCCCGGAGCAGTTCTTC. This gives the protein CASSKVYSLPEQFF.